Listed here are 5 T cell receptor beta chains from one sample, sequenced in a study of blood T cell repertoires in COVID-19. Profiled with immunoSEQ multiplex PCR; TCRdb holds only in-frame clones, not every one. The table has tens of thousands of clones, roughly 86% seen once. Sequences were obtained from peripheral blood. The source is a human donor with acute or convalescent COVID-19. The donor label of this sample is uncertain.

The rearrangement links TRBV7-3 to TRBJ2-6, with a tentative D call TRBD2 (5 bases). The germline CDR1 and CDR2 sequences are SGHTA and FQGTGA. V was trimmed by 3 bases and J by 2 bases, leaving 11 bases between them. This CDR3 has 16 residues. The CDR3 DNA reads as TGTGCCAGCAGCTTGGAGACTAAGACTGGGGCCAACGTCCTGACTTTC. Its translation: CASSLETKTGANVLTF.

This clone occurred once. The chain couples TRBV5-4 to TRBJ1-1; TRBD1 matches 8 bases. This CDR3 has 15 amino acids. With V trimmed by 3 bases and J by 5 bases, 9 bases remained unmatched. CDR1 is SGHNT, CDR2 YYREEE, per germline (reference sequence). The CDR3 reads CASSSKKTGETEAFF. The CDR3 DNA sequence: TGTGCCAGCAGCTCCAAAAAGACAGGGGAGACTGAAGCTTTCTTT.

The chain carries TRBV7-2 and TRBJ1-1, with D possibly being TRBD1 (5 bases). The CDR3 totals 13 residues. With 5 bases removed from V and 5 bases from J, the gap between germline ends came to 12 bases. In germline, CDR1 is SGHTA, CDR2 FQGNSA. CDR3 sequence reads: CASSGHRKTEAFF. The CDR3 nucleotides read TGTGCCAGCAGCGGACACAGGAAGACTGAAGCTTTCTTT.

The CDR3 DNA sequence: TGTGCCAGCGGGACAGGGGATGGATATGGCTACACCTTC. This encodes CASGTGDGYGYTF. The rearrangement links TRBV12-3 or TRBV12-4 to TRBJ1-2; 10 positions match TRBD1. Trimming removed 8 bases from V and 5 bases from J; junction bases left unmatched: 5. The length of the CDR3 is 13 residues.

The chain links TRBV7-9 to TRBJ1-4; no definite D call. From germline, CDR1 is SEHNR and CDR2 FQNEAQ (reference sequence). Trimming stripped 3 bases from V and 8 bases from J, with 10 bases between. The CDR3 totals 13 residues. CDR3 bases: TGTGCCAGCAGCTTTCCGACTTCGGAAAAACTGTTTTTT. This translates into CASSFPTSEKLFF. The whole variable domain, filled in from reference TRBV7-9 and TRBJ1-4, reads DTGVSQNPRHKITKRGQNVTFRCDPISEHNRLYWYRQTLGQGPEFLTYFQNEAQLEKSRLLSDRFSAERPKGSFSTLEIQRTEQGDSAMYLCASSFPTSEKLFFGSGTQLSVL.